This T cell receptor beta chain is from a study of T cells in Graves' hyperthyroidism and ophthalmopathy. This clonotype was counted many times. There were TCR beta CDR3 regions amplified from RNA transcripts. Using the HTBI primer set, a first-round RT-PCR was run on the TCR CDR3. One entry per CDR3 protein results from TCRdb running MiXCR on the multiplex PCR reads. The sample lists about 600,000 distinct CDR3 sequences; roughly 16% were seen once. The sequence derives from a woman aged 40 to 50 with Graves' ophthalmopathy. The sequenced sample was blood.

The CDR3 spells CASNYFDNEQFF. The DNA of the CDR3 is TGTGCCAGCAACTACTTCGACAATGAGCAGTTCTTC. The chain is built from TRBV2 and TRBJ2-1; D not certain. Germline CDR1 is SNHLY and CDR2 is FYNNEI. V gave up 7 bases and J gave up 5 bases, with 9 bases separating them. This CDR3 has 12 residues.